This T cell receptor beta chain was obtained from a study of blood T cell repertoires in COVID-19. The wider study: There were acute and convalescent COVID-19 samples, and they came from the United States, Italy and Spain. The analysed material was cDNA or gDNA that came from T cells, B-cell-depleted T cells, or PBMCs.

As processed by the authors: How many nucleated cells were present was estimated from reference gene primer amplification. Sequencing was performed with immunoSEQ multiplex PCR; in TCRdb, only in-frame clones are kept and a portion is missing. V and J calls and clone size are copied from that table; D and trimming were computed from the DNA. This sample has some 280,000 clones, with around four fifths found just once. The CDR3 is 15 amino acids. Trimming cost V 2 bases and J 0 bases; bases outside gene matches: 3. Germline values: CDR1 MDHEN, CDR2 SYDVKM. The chain joins TRBV28 to TRBJ1-2; 7 bases align to TRBD1. The sequenced sample was peripheral blood. The sequence was collected from a woman aged 45-59 years with active or convalescent COVID-19. This CDR3 is CASSLGGTANYGYTF. In DNA form, the CDR3 reads TGTGCCAGCAGTTTAGGGGGGACAGCTAACTATGGCTACACCTTC.